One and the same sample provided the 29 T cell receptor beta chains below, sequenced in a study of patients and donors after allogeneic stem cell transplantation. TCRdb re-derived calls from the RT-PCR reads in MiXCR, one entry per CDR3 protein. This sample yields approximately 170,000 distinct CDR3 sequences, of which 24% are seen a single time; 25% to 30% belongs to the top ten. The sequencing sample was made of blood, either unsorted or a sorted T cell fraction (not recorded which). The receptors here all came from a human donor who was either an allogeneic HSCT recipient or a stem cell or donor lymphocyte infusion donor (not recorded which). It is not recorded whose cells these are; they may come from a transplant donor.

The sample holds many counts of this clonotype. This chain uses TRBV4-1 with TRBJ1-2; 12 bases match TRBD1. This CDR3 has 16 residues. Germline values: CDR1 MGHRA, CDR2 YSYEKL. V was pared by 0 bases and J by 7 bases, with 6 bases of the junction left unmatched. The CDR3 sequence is CASSQERDRGPFGYTF. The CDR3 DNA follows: TGCGCCAGCAGCCAAGAGCGGGACAGGGGGCCGTTTGGCTACACCTTC.

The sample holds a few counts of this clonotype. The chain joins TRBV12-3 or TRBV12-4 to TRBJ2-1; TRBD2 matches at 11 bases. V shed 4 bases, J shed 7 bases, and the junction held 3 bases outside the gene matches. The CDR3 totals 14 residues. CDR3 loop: CASSSTSGVNEQFF. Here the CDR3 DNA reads TGTGCCAGCAGTTCGACTAGCGGGGTTAATGAGCAGTTCTTC.

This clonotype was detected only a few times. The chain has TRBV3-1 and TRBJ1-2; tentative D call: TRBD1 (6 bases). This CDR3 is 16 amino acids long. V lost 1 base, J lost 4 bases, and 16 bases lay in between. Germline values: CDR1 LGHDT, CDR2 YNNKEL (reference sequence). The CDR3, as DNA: TGTGCCAGCAGCCAAGTCGACAGGAAAGCAGGCTATGGCTACACCTTC. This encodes CASSQVDRKAGYGYTF.

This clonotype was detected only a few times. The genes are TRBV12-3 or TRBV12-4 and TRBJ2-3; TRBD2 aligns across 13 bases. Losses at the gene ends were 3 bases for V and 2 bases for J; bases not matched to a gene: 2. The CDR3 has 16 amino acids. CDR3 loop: CASSLGTSGTTDTQYF. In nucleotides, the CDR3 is TGTGCCAGCAGTTTGGGGACTAGCGGGACCACAGATACGCAGTATTTT.

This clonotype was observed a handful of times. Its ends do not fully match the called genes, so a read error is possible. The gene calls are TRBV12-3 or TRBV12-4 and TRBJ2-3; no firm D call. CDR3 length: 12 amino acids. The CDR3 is CASSPMGSSKSF. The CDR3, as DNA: TGTGCCAGCAGCCCAATGGGGTCATCGAAGTCTTTT.

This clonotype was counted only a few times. The CDR3 nucleotides are TGTGCCAGCAGTATGAACCAGCTAGCAGAGACCCAGTACTTC. Its translation is CASSMNQLAETQYF. The chain couples TRBV27 to TRBJ2-5, with a possible D match to TRBD2 (5 bases). The CDR3 runs to 14 residues. Germline lookup yields CDR1 MNHEY and CDR2 SMNVEV (reference sequence). V was shortened by 5 bases and J by 4 bases, with 14 bases between the two germline ends.

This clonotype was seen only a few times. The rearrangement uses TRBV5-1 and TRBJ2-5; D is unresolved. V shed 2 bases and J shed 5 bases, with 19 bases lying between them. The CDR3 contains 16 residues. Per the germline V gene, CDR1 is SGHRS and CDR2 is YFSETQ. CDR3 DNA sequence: TGCGCCAGCAGCTTAGGGCCGACCCCCGTACGGGAGACCCAGTACTTC. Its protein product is CASSLGPTPVRETQYF.

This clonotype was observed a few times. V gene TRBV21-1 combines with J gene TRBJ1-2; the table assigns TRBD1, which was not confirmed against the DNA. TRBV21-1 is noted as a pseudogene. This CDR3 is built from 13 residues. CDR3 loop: CASRQGAGYGYTF. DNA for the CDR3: TGTGCCAGCAGGCAGGGGGCTGGCTATGGCTACACCTTC.

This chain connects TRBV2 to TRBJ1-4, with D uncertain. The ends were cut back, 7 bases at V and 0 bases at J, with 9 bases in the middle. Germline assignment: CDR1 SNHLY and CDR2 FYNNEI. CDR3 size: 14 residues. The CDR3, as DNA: TGTGCCAGCATGGTGTCCACAACTAATGAAAAACTGTTTTTT. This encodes CASMVSTTNEKLFF.

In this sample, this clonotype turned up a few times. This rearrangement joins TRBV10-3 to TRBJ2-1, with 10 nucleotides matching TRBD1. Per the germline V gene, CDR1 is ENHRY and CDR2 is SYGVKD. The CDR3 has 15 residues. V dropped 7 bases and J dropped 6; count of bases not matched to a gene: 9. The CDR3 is CAITETGTGVNEQFF. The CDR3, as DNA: TGTGCCATCACCGAAACCGGGACAGGGGTCAATGAGCAGTTCTTC.

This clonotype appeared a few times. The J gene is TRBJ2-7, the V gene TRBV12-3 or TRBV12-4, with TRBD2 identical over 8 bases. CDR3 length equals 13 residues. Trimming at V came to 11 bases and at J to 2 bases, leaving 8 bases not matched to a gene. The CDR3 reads CASRLAGTYEQYF. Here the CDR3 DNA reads TGTGCCTCAAGGCTAGCGGGCACCTACGAGCAGTACTTC.

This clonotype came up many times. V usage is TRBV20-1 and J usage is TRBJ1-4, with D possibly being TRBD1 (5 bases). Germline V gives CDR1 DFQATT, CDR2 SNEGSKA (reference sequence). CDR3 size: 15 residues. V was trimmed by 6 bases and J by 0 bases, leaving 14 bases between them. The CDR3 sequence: CSASRDPTTNEKLFF. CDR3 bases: TGCAGTGCGAGCAGGGACCCTACAACTAATGAAAAACTGTTTTTT.

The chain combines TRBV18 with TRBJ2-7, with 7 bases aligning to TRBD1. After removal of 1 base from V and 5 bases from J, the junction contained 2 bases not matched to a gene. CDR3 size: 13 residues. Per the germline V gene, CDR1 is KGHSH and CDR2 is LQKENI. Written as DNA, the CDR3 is TGTGCCAGCTCACCACTAACAGGGGACGAGCAGTACTTC. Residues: CASSPLTGDEQYF.

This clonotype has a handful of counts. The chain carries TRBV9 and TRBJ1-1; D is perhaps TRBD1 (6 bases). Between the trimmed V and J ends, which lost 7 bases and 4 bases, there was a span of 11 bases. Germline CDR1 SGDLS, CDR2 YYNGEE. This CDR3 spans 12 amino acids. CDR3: CASGEQGTEAFF. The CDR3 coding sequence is TGTGCCAGCGGGGAACAGGGCACTGAAGCTTTCTTT.

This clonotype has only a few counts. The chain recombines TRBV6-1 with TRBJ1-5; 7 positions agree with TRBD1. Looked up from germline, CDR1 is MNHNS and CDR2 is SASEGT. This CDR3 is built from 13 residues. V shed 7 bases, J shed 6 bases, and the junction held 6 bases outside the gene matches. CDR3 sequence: CASIRNRGQPQHF. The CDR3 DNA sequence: TGTGCCAGCATTCGAAACAGGGGTCAGCCCCAGCATTTT.

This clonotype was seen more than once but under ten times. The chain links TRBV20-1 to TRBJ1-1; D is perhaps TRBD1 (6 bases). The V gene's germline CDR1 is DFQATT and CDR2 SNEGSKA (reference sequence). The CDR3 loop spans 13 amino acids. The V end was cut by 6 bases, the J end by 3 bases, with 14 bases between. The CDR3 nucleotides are TGCAGTGCCAGGGGCGGAGGGGACACTGAAGCTTTCTTT. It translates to CSARGGGDTEAFF.

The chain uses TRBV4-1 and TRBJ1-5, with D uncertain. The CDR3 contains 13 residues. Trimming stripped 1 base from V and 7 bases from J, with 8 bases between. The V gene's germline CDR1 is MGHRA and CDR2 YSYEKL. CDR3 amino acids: CASSQVWAQPQHF. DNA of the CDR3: TGCGCCAGCAGCCAAGTCTGGGCCCAGCCCCAGCATTTT.

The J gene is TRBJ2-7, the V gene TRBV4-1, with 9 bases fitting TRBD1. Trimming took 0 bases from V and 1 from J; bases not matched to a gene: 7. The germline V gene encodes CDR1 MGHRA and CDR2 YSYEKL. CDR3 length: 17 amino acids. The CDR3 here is CASSQDRATGGSYEQYF. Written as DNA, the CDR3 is TGCGCCAGCAGCCAAGATCGTGCGACAGGGGGTTCCTACGAGCAGTACTTC.

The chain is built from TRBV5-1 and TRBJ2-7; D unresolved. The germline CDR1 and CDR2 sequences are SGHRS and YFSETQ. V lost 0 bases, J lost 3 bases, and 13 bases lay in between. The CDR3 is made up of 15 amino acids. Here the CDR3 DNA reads TGCGCCAGCAGCTTGGAGGTGACACACCGCTACGAGCAGTACTTC. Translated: CASSLEVTHRYEQYF.

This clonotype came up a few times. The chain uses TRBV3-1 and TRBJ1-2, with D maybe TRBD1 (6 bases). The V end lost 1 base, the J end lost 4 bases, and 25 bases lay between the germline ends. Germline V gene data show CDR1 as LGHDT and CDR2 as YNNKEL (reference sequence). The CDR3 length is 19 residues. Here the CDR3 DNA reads TGTGCCAGCAGCCAAGCTACTCCCCGCCTACAAGTCAGGGGCTATGGCTACACCTTC. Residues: CASSQATPRLQVRGYGYTF.

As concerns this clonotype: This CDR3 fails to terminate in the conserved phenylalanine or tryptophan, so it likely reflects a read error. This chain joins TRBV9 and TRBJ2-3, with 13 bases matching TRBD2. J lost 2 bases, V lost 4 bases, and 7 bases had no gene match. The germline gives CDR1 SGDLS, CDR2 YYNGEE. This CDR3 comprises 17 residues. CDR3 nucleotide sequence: TGTGCCAGCAGCCCTCGGGGGACTAGCGGGGACACAGATACGCAGTATTCT. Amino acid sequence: CASSPRGTSGDTDTQYS.

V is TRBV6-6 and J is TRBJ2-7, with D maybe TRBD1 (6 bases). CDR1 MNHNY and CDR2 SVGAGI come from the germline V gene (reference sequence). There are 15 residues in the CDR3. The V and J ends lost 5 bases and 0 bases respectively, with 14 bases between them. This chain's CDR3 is CASSPGTPISYEQYF. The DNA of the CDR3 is TGTGCCAGCAGTCCCGGGACACCCATCTCCTACGAGCAGTACTTC.

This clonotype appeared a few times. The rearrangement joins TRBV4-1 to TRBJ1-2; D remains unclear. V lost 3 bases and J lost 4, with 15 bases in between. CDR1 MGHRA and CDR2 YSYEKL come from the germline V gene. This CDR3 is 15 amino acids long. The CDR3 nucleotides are TGCGCCAGCAGCCAGAACGGCCAGTTCCTCTATGGCTACACCTTC. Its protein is CASSQNGQFLYGYTF.

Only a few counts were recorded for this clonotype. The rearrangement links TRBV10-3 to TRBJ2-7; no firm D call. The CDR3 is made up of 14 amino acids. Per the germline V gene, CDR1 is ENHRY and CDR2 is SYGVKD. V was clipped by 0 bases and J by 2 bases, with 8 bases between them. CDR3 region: CAISESAHPYEQYF. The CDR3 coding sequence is TGTGCCATCAGTGAGTCAGCCCACCCCTACGAGCAGTACTTC.

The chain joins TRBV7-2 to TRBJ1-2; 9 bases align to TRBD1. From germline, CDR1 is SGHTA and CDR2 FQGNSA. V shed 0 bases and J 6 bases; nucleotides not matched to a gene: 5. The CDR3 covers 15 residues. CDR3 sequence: CASSLASRTGDGYTF. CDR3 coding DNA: TGTGCCAGCAGCTTAGCCTCCCGGACAGGGGATGGCTACACCTTC. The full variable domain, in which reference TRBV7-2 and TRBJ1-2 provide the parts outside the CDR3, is GAGVSQSPSNKVTEKGKDVELRCDPISGHTALYWYRQSLGQGLEFLIYFQGNSAPDKSGLPSDRFSAERTGGSVSTLTIQRTQQEDSAVYLCASSLASRTGDGYTFGSGTRLTVV.

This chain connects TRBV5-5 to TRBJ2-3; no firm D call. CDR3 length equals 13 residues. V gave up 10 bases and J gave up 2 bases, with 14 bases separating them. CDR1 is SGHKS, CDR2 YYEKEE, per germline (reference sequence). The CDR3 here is CAFAAENTDTQYF. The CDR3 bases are TGTGCCTTCGCAGCCGAAAACACAGATACGCAGTATTTT.

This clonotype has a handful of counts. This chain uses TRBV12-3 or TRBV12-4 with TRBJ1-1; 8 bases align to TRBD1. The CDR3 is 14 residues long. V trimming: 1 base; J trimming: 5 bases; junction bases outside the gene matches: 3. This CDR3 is CASSLGQGQTEAFF. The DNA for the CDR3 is TGTGCCAGCAGTTTAGGACAGGGGCAAACTGAAGCTTTCTTT.

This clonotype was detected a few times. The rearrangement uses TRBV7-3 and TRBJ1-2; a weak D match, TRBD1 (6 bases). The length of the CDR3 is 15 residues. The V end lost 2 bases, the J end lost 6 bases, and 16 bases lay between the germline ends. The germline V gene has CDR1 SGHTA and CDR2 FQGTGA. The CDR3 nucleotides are TGTGCCAGCAGCTTAGCACCGGGACAAGTAGATGGCTACACCTTC. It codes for CASSLAPGQVDGYTF.

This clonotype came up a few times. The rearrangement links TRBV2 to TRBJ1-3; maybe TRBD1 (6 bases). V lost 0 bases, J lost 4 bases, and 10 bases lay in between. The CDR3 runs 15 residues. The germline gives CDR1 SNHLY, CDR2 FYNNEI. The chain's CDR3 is CASSEAGARGNTIYF. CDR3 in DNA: TGTGCCAGCAGTGAAGCGGGGGCGAGAGGAAACACCATATATTTT.